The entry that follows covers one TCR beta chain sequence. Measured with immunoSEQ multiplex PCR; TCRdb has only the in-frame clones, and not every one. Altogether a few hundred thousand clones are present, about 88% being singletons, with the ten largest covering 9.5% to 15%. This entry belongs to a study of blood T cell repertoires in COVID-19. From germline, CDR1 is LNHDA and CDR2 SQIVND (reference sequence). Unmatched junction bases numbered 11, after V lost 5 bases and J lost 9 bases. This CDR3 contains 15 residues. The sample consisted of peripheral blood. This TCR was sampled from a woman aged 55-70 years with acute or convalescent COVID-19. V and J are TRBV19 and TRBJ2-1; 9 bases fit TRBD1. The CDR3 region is CASSQGQGRLGEQFF. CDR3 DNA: TGTGCCAGTAGTCAGGGACAGGGCCGGTTAGGTGAGCAGTTCTTC. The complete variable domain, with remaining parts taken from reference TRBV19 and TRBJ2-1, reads DGGITQSPKYLFRKEGQNVTLSCEQNLNHDAMYWYRQDPGQGLRLIYYSQIVNDFQKGDIAEGYSVSREKKESFPLTVTSAQKNPTAFYLCASSQGQGRLGEQFFGPGTRLTVL.